This T cell receptor beta chain came from a study of T cell responses to AZD1222 COVID-19 vaccine. Study conclusions and caveats: Close to half of all spike-specific TCRs reportedly target regions of the variants that are unmutated. Only 5 or 6 individuals given AZD1222 were seropositive at baseline.

As regards this clone: Antigen specificity is unknown.

Germline assignment: CDR1 SGHAT and CDR2 FQNNGV. Trimming removed 2 bases at V and 1 base at J, with 11 bases between. CDR3 length equals 15 residues. Clones were sequenced by immunoSEQ multiplex PCR, and TCRdb holds only the in-frame ones, with some missing. The sample lists about 110,000 clones, roughly 88% occurring once. The rearrangement uses TRBV11-2 and TRBJ1-2; D remains unclear. Source: peripheral blood, taken on day 0 of AZD1222 vaccination. The receptor comes from an adult in good health. The CDR3 nucleotides read TGTGCCAGCAGCTTAAGTCGTCTGAATAACTATGGCTACACCTTC. This translates into CASSLSRLNNYGYTF.